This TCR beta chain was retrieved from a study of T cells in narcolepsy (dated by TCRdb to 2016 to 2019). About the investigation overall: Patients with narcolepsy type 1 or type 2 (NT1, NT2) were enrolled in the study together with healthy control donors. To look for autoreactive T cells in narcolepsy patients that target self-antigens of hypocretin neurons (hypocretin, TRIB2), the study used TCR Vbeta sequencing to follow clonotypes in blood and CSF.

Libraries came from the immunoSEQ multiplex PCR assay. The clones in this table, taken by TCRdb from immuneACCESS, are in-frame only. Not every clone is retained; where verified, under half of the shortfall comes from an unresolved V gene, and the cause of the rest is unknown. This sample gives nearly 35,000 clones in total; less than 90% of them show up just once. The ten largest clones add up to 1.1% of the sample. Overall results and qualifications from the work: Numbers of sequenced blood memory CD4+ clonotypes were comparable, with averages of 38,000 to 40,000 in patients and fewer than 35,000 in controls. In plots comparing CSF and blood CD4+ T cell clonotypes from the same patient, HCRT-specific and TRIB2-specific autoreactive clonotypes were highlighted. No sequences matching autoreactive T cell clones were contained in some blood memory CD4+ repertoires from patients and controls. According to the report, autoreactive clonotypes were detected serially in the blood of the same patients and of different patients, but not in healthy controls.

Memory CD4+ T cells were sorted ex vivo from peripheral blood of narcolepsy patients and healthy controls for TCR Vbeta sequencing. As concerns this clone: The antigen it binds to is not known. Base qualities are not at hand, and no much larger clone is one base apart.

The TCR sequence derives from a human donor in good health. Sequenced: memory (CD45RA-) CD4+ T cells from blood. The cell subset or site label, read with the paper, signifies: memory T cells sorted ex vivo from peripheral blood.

The DNA sequence is TGTGCCAGCTCACCGCCGGGCGGGAGCTCCTACAATGAGCAGTTCTTC. Translated, it reads CASSPPGGSSYNEQFF. This receptor chain uses TRBV18 and TRBJ2-1; 7 bases in the junction line up with TRBD2. CDR3 length: 16 amino acids, cysteine to phenylalanine. Only the CDR3 part of the read is kept: 48 bases, read in frame from the first base. Based on the germline V gene, the CDR1 and CDR2 sequences are KGHSH and LQKENI. Ends trimmed: V by 3 bases, J by 0 bases; bases unmatched to a gene: 5. Reference TRBV18 and TRBJ2-1 genes cover what lies past the CDR3, so the full variable domain is NAGVMQNPRHLVRRRGQEARLRCSPMKGHSHVYWYRQLPEEGLKFMVYLQKENIIDESGMPKERFSAEFPKEGPSILRIQQVVRGDSAAYFCASSPPGGSSYNEQFFGPGTRLTVL.